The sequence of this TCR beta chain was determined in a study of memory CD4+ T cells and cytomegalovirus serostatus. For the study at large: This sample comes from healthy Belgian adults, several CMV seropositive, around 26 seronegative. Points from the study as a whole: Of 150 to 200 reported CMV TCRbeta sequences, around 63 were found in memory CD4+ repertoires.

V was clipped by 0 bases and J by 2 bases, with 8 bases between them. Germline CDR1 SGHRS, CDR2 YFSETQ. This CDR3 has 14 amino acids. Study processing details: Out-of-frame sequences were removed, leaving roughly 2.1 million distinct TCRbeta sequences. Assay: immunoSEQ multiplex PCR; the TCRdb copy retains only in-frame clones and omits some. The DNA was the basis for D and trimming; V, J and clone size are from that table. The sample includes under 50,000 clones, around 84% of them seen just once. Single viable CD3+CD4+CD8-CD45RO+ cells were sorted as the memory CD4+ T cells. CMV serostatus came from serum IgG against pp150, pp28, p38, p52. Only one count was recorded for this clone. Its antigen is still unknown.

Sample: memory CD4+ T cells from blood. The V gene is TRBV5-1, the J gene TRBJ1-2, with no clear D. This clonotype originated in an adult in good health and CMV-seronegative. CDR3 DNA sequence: TGCGCCAGCAGCTTGGATATGAAGAACTATGGCTACACCTTC. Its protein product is CASSLDMKNYGYTF. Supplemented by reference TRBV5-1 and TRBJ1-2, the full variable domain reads KAGVTQTPRYLIKTRGQQVTLSCSPISGHRSVSWYQQTPGQGLQFLFEYFSETQRNKGNFPGRFSGRQFSNSRSEMNVSTLELGDSALYLCASSLDMKNYGYTFGSGTRLTVV.